Presented here are 29 T cell receptor beta chains from one specimen sequenced in a study of cytomegalovirus exposure and HLA in healthy donors (TCRdb year 2017). Libraries were constructed by the immunoSEQ multiplex PCR assay. TCRdb carries this immuneACCESS record with in-frame sequences only. Its versions omit some clonotypes, under half of them owing to an unresolved V gene in the studies checked, with the rest unexplained. For this sample the table gives 250,000 to 400,000 clones, of which over 75% were detected only once. The top ten clonotypes cover roughly 0.96% of the sample. The sample consisted of PBMCs. The receptors were sampled from a man aged 25-45 years in good health and CMV-seronegative.

V is TRBV5-1 and J is TRBJ1-1; no firm D call. V was clipped by 5 bases and J by 1 base, with 12 bases between them. The germline gives CDR1 SGHRS, CDR2 YFSETQ. This CDR3 is 14 amino acids long. The CDR3 sequence is CASRGGMSNTEAFF. The CDR3 nucleotides are TGCGCCAGCAGGGGCGGGATGTCGAACACTGAAGCTTTCTTT.

The chain joins TRBV27 to TRBJ1-5, with no clear D. The germline V and J ends were trimmed by 3 bases and 2 bases, with 8 bases remaining between them. The CDR3 sequence is 14 residues long. Germline values: CDR1 MNHEY, CDR2 SMNVEV (reference sequence). CDR3: CASSFEGGNQPQHF. The CDR3 coding sequence is TGTGCCAGCAGTTTCGAGGGTGGCAATCAGCCCCAGCATTTT.

The chain is built from TRBV5-5 and TRBJ1-2, with a tentative D call TRBD1 (6 bases). V was pared by 4 bases and J by 13 bases, with 17 bases between. The CDR3 loop spans 12 amino acids. The germline V gene encodes CDR1 SGHKS and CDR2 YYEKEE (reference sequence). The CDR3 loop is CASSPDSRPITF. In DNA form, the CDR3 reads TGTGCCAGCAGCCCGGACAGCCGTCCCATCACCTTC.

This chain links TRBV19 with TRBJ1-2; maybe TRBD1 (5 bases). The CDR3 runs to 16 residues. Germline-derived CDR1 and CDR2 are LNHDA and SQIVND (reference sequence). Trimming took 7 bases from V and 1 from J, leaving 19 bases between them. CDR3 coding DNA: TGTGCCAGTACCGTATACTTGACAGAAAATAACTATGGCTACACCTTC. This encodes CASTVYLTENNYGYTF. Using reference TRBV19 and TRBJ1-2 for the parts outside the CDR3, the full variable domain is DGGITQSPKYLFRKEGQNVTLSCEQNLNHDAMYWYRQDPGQGLRLIYYSQIVNDFQKGDIAEGYSVSREKKESFPLTVTSAQKNPTAFYLCASTVYLTENNYGYTFGSGTRLTVV.

The chain joins TRBV5-1 to TRBJ2-5; maybe TRBD2 (6 bases). V was pared by 2 bases and J by 5 bases, with 13 bases between. This CDR3 is built from 14 residues. Per germline, CDR1 SGHRS and CDR2 YFSETQ. Here the CDR3 reads CASSLRGRGETQYF. The CDR3 DNA sequence: TGCGCCAGCAGCTTACGGGGCCGGGGGGAGACCCAGTACTTC.

The genes are TRBV19 and TRBJ2-2; weak D call: TRBD1 (5 bases). Looked up from germline, CDR1 is LNHDA and CDR2 is SQIVND (reference sequence). V lost 5 bases and J lost 6, with 10 bases in between. The CDR3 consists of 13 residues. The CDR3 coding sequence is TGTGCCAGTAGTCGCCAGGGTCCCGGGGAGCTGTTTTTT. Protein: CASSRQGPGELFF. Drawing the rest from reference TRBV19 and TRBJ2-2, the complete variable domain is DGGITQSPKYLFRKEGQNVTLSCEQNLNHDAMYWYRQDPGQGLRLIYYSQIVNDFQKGDIAEGYSVSREKKESFPLTVTSAQKNPTAFYLCASSRQGPGELFFGEGSRLTVL.

This clone was seen only once. The sample contains more than one DNA sequence encoding this CDR3. The chain combines TRBV5-1 with TRBJ2-2; D is unclear. With 0 bases removed from V and 6 bases from J, the gap between germline ends came to 3 bases. CDR3 length: 12 amino acids. CDR1 is SGHRS, CDR2 YFSETQ, per germline. The CDR3 loop reads CASSLVSGELFF. As DNA, the CDR3 is TGCGCCAGCAGCTTGGTCTCCGGGGAGCTGTTTTTT.

This clone was detected only a few times. The genes are TRBV11-3 and TRBJ2-7; D unresolved. Germline values: CDR1 SGHNT, CDR2 YENEEA. This CDR3 has 11 amino acids. V dropped 5 bases and J dropped 2 bases, with 4 bases sitting between them. The CDR3: CASSGPYEQYF. Here the CDR3 DNA reads TGTGCCAGCAGCGGCCCCTACGAGCAGTACTTC.

This chain joins TRBV12-5 and TRBJ2-3; 9 bases align to TRBD1. The CDR3 runs 14 residues. CDR1 is LGHNT and CDR2 is FRNRAP in the germline V gene. After removal of 6 bases from V and 4 bases from J, the junction contained 5 bases not matched to a gene. In nucleotides, the CDR3 is TGTGCTAGTGGCCCAGGGACAGGGCCAGATACGCAGTATTTT. It yields the protein CASGPGTGPDTQYF.

This rearrangement joins TRBV12-5 to TRBJ2-7; D may be TRBD1 (6 bases). The germline V gene encodes CDR1 LGHNT and CDR2 FRNRAP. The length of the CDR3 is 15 residues. V was pared by 6 bases and J by 2 bases, with 17 bases between. The CDR3 reads CASGPMDSRTYEQYF. CDR3 coding DNA: TGTGCTAGTGGCCCCATGGACAGTCGCACCTACGAGCAGTACTTC.

This rearrangement joins TRBV11-1 to TRBJ2-7; TRBD2 is a possible D gene (6 bases). This CDR3 spans 14 amino acids. Germline V gene lookup returns CDR1 SGHAT and CDR2 FQDESV (reference sequence). V gave up 3 bases and J gave up 1 base, with 10 bases separating them. As DNA, the CDR3 is TGTGCCAGCAGCTTCGCGGGGCCATCCTACGAGCAGTACTTC. It codes for CASSFAGPSYEQYF.

Worth noting for this clone: The same CDR3 arises from other DNA sequences in this sample as well. The chain uses TRBV6-6 and TRBJ2-1; 7 nucleotides agree with TRBD2. The germline gives CDR1 MNHNY, CDR2 SVGAGI (reference sequence). Trimming at V came to 2 bases and at J to 0 bases, leaving 1 base not matched to a gene. The CDR3 runs 15 residues. CDR3 DNA sequence: TGTGCCAGCAGTTACGGGGGGGGCTCCTACAATGAGCAGTTCTTC. This codes for CASSYGGGSYNEQFF.

The chain links TRBV7-2 to TRBJ1-2; D gene unclear. V dropped 7 bases and J dropped 7 bases, with 16 bases sitting between them. The CDR3 runs 13 residues. CDR1 is SGHTA, CDR2 FQGNSA, per germline. Written as DNA, the CDR3 is TGTGCCAGCACCGCGAACGACCGGAGTGGCTACACCTTC. It specifies CASTANDRSGYTF.

This chain uses TRBV11-2 with TRBJ1-5; D not resolved. Between the trimmed V and J ends, which lost 6 bases and 6 bases, there was a span of 12 bases. The length of the CDR3 is 13 residues. In germline, CDR1 is SGHAT, CDR2 FQNNGV. CDR3 nucleotide sequence: TGTGCCAGCAGTTTTAGGGAGTTTCAGCCCCAGCATTTT. This sequence encodes CASSFREFQPQHF. Based on the CDR3 plus reference TRBV11-2 and TRBJ1-5, the full variable domain is EAGVAQSPRYKIIEKRQSVAFWCNPISGHATLYWYQQILGQGPKLLIQFQNNGVVDDSQLPKDRFSAERLKGVDSTLKIQPAKLEDSAVYLCASSFREFQPQHFGDGTRLSIL.

The V and J genes are TRBV5-4 and TRBJ2-3, with 9 nucleotides matching TRBD2. With 4 bases clipped from V and 7 bases from J, the junction kept 10 bases outside the gene matches. The V gene's germline CDR1 is SGHNT and CDR2 YYREEE (reference sequence). This CDR3 region has 15 residues. The CDR3, as DNA: TGTGCCAGCAGCACATGGGGCGGGGGGGCAAATACGCAGTATTTT. This sequence encodes CASSTWGGGANTQYF.

This clone appeared once. The chain couples TRBV10-1 to TRBJ2-3; 10 bases match TRBD2. The ends lost 3 bases at V and 6 bases at J; junction bases unmatched: 6. The CDR3 consists of 15 residues. Germline loops: CDR1 WNHNN, CDR2 SYGVQD (reference sequence). The CDR3 bases are TGCGCCAGCAGTGAAGCGGGGGGGCGGTGGGATACGCAGTATTTT. Translation: CASSEAGGRWDTQYF.

V gene TRBV6-6 combines with J gene TRBJ2-1; TRBD1 is a possible D gene (6 bases). CDR1 and CDR2 from the germline V gene are MNHNY and SVGAGI (reference sequence). The germline V and J ends were trimmed by 7 bases and 6 bases, with 16 bases remaining between them. This CDR3 has 14 residues. This CDR3 reads CASTESQGGNEQFF. The CDR3 bases are TGTGCCAGCACTGAGTCACAGGGTGGCAATGAGCAGTTCTTC.

The genes are TRBV18 and TRBJ1-5, with 8 bases that match TRBD1. CDR3 length: 13 residues. Germline CDR1 reads KGHSH; CDR2 reads LQKENI. J gave up 6 bases and V 4 bases, and 2 bases lay outside the gene matches. This chain's CDR3 is CASSQQGGQPQHF. CDR3 in DNA: TGTGCCAGCTCACAACAGGGGGGTCAGCCCCAGCATTTT. The full variable domain, rest sourced from reference TRBV18 and TRBJ1-5, is NAGVMQNPRHLVRRRGQEARLRCSPMKGHSHVYWYRQLPEEGLKFMVYLQKENIIDESGMPKERFSAEFPKEGPSILRIQQVVRGDSAAYFCASSQQGGQPQHFGDGTRLSIL.

The chain couples TRBV30 to TRBJ2-1, with 8 nucleotides matching TRBD2. Trimming cost V 5 bases and J 9 bases; bases outside gene matches: 15. This CDR3 contains 15 residues. Germline V gene lookup returns CDR1 GTSNPN and CDR2 SVGIG (reference sequence). The CDR3 nucleotides read TGTGCCTGGGACCTGAGACGGGGGGGCGGAGTTGAGCAGTTCTTC. It translates to CAWDLRRGGGVEQFF.

V gene TRBV7-8 combines with J gene TRBJ1-4, with a weak D call TRBD1 (5 bases). Trimming left V 5 bases short and J 5 bases short, with 12 bases between. The germline gives CDR1 SGHVS, CDR2 FQNEAQ. The CDR3 spans 14 residues. CDR3: CASSPRGGNEKLFF. The DNA for the CDR3 is TGTGCCAGCAGCCCCCGGGGGGGGAATGAAAAACTGTTTTTT.

This chain uses TRBV7-7 with TRBJ2-1, with 13 bases matching TRBD2. The CDR3 is made up of 17 amino acids. Germline V gene sequence: CDR1 SSHAT, CDR2 FNYEAQ (reference sequence). The V gene end was trimmed by 6 bases and the J gene end by 4 bases; junction bases not matched to a gene: 9. Here the CDR3 reads CASSQGLAGAGYNEQFF. In DNA form, the CDR3 reads TGTGCCAGCAGTCAAGGACTAGCGGGGGCCGGATACAATGAGCAGTTCTTC.

Worth noting for this clone: In the same sample, other DNA sequences code for this CDR3. The rearrangement links TRBV19 to TRBJ1-5; D unresolved. The CDR3 extends over 14 amino acids. Germline CDR1 and CDR2: LNHDA and SQIVND (reference sequence). V was pared by 6 bases and J by 3 bases, with 12 bases between. CDR3 bases: TGTGCCAGTAGCCCTCGGGGAGACAATCAGCCCCAGCATTTT. Translation gives CASSPRGDNQPQHF. Full variable domain (missing parts from reference TRBV19 and TRBJ1-5): DGGITQSPKYLFRKEGQNVTLSCEQNLNHDAMYWYRQDPGQGLRLIYYSQIVNDFQKGDIAEGYSVSREKKESFPLTVTSAQKNPTAFYLCASSPRGDNQPQHFGDGTRLSIL.

The chain employs TRBV5-1 and TRBJ1-6, with 9 bases fitting TRBD1. This CDR3 has 13 residues. CDR1 is SGHRS and CDR2 is YFSETQ in the germline V gene. V shed 6 bases, J shed 7 bases, and the junction held 2 bases outside the gene matches. The CDR3 region has the DNA TGCGCCAGCAAGGGACAGGGCAATTCACCCCTCCACTTT. Its protein is CASKGQGNSPLHF.

CDR3 amino acids: CASSERDTIPEKLFF. The CDR3 bases are TGTGCCAGCAGTGAAAGGGACACCATCCCGGAAAAACTGTTTTTT. The chain joins TRBV6-1 to TRBJ1-4, with D maybe TRBD1 (6 bases). Germline CDR1 and CDR2: MNHNS and SASEGT. The CDR3 is 15 residues long. Trimming cost V 2 bases and J 8 bases, with 15 bases left between them.

The V gene is TRBV27, the J gene TRBJ2-7, with a possible D match to TRBD1 (6 bases). This CDR3 is 14 amino acids long. Trimming removed 5 bases at V and 7 bases at J, with 18 bases between. Per the germline V gene, CDR1 is MNHEY and CDR2 is SMNVEV (reference sequence). CDR3 sequence (DNA): TGTGCCAGCAGTGCCCCCGGGACGACAGGAGAGCAGTACTTC. Residues: CASSAPGTTGEQYF.

This chain uses TRBV19 with TRBJ2-7; D may be TRBD2 (7 bases). The CDR3 runs to 13 residues. Trimming shortened V by 8 bases and J by 4 bases, and 15 bases separated the two germline ends. CDR1 and CDR2 from the germline V gene are LNHDA and SQIVND (reference sequence). Here the CDR3 DNA reads TGTGCCAGTCGCCGGGGGGCGGGGTACGAGCAGTACTTC. The encoded protein is CASRRGAGYEQYF.

This clone showed up just once. The V gene is TRBV20-1, the J gene TRBJ1-1; 8 bases are shared with TRBD1. Germline V CDR1 and CDR2: DFQATT, SNEGSKA (reference sequence). This CDR3 has 11 amino acids. This CDR3 reads CSRAGGSEAFF. The CDR3 nucleotides read TGCAGCCGAGCAGGGGGCTCTGAAGCTTTCTTT.

V gene TRBV5-1 combines with J gene TRBJ1-6; 9 bases match TRBD1. The CDR3 totals 17 residues. J lost 1 base, V lost 2 bases, and 4 bases had no gene match. Germline loops: CDR1 SGHRS, CDR2 YFSETQ. The DNA for the CDR3 is TGCGCCAGCAGCTTTGGGACAGGGTCTTCCTATAATTCACCCCTCCACTTT. Translation: CASSFGTGSSYNSPLHF.

The V and J genes are TRBV21-1 and TRBJ2-3; the table names TRBD1, a call not compared with the DNA. TRBV21-1 is annotated as a pseudogene. The CDR3 runs to 19 residues. The CDR3 DNA sequence: TGTGCCAGCAGCAAAAAGGGGGCGGGGACAGGAGCCGTCACAGATACGCAGTATTTT. Its protein product is CASSKKGAGTGAVTDTQYF.